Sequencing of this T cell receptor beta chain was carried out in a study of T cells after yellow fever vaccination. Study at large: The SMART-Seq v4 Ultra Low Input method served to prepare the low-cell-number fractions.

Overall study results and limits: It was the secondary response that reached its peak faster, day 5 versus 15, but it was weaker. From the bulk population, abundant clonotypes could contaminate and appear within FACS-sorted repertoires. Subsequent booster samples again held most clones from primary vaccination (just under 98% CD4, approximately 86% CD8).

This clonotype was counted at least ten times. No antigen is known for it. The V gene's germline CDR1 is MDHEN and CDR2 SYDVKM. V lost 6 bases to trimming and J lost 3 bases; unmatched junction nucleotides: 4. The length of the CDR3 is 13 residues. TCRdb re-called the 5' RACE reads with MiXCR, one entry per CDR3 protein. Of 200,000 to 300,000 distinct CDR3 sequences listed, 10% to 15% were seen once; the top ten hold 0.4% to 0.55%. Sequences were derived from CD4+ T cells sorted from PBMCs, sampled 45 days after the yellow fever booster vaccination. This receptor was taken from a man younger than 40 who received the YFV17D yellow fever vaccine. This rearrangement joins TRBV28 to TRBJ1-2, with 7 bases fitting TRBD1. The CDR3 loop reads CASSIDRDYGYTF. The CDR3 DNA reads TGTGCCAGCAGCATCGACAGGGACTATGGCTACACCTTC.